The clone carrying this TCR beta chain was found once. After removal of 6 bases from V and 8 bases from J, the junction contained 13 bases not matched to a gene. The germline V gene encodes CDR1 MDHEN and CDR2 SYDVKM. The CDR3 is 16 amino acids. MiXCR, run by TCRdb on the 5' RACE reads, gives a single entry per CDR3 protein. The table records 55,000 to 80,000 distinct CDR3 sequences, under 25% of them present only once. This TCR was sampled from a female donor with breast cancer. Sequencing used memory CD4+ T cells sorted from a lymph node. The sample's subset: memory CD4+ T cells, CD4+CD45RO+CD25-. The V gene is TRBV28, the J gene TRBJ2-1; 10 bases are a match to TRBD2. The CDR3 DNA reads TGTGCCAGCAGCCACGCACAAGCGGGAGGGAGGTATGAGCAGTTCTTC. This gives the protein CASSHAQAGGRYEQFF.